The TCR beta chain described here comes from a study of blood T cell repertoires in COVID-19. Across the whole study: The study drew acute and convalescent COVID-19 samples from the United States, Italy and Spain.

Some clones are missing from TCRdb's copy, which holds only in-frame ones; the method was immunoSEQ multiplex PCR. The sample shows 150,000 to 200,000 clones, approximately 81% of them seen only once. The CDR3 consists of 14 residues. The junction had 7 bases not matched to a gene; V was cut back by 3 bases and J by 8 bases. In germline, CDR1 is GTSNPN, CDR2 SVGIG (reference sequence). Followed over time, Seattle patients had been enrolled while infection was active. The chain combines TRBV30 with TRBJ2-1; TRBD2 matches at 10 bases. This sequence originates from a person aged 65-85 years with COVID-19, enrolled during active disease. The specimen was peripheral blood. CDR3 nucleotides: TGTGCCTGGAGGGGTAGCGGGAGGTATGATGAGCAGTTCTTC. Its translation: CAWRGSGRYDEQFF.